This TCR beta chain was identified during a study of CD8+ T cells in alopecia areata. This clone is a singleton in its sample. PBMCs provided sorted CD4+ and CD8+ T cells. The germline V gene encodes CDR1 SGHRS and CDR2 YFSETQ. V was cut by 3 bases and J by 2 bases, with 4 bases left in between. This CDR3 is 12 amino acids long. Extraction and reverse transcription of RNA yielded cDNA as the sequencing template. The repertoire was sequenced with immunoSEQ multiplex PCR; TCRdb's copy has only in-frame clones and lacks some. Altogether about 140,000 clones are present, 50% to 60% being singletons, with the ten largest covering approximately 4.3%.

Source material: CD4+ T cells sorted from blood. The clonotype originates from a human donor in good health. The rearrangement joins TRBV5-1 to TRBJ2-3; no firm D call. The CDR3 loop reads CASSSSTDTQYF. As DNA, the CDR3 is TGCGCCAGCAGCTCTTCCACAGATACGCAGTATTTT.